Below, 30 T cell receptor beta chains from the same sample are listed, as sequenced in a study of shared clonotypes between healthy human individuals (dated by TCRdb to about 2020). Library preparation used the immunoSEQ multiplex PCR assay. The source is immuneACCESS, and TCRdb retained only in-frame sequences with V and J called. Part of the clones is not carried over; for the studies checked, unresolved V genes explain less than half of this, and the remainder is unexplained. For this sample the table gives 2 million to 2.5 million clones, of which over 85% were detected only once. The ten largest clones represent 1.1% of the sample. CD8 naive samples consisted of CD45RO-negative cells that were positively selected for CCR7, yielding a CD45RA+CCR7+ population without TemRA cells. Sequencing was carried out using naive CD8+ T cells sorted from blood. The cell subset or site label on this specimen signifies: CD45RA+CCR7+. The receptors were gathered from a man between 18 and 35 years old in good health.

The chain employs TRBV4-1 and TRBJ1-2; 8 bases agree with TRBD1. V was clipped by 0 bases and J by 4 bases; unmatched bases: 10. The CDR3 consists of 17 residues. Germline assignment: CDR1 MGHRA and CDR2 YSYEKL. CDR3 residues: CASSQEGSGTGTYGYTF. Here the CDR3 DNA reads TGCGCCAGCAGCCAAGAAGGGTCCGGGACAGGTACCTATGGCTACACCTTC.

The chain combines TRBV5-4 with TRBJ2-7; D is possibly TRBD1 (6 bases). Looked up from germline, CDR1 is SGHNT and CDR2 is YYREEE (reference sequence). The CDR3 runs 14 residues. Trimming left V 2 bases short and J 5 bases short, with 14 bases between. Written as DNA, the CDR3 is TGTGCCAGCAGCTTACCGCAGGGGAGTCACGAGCAGTACTTC. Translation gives CASSLPQGSHEQYF.

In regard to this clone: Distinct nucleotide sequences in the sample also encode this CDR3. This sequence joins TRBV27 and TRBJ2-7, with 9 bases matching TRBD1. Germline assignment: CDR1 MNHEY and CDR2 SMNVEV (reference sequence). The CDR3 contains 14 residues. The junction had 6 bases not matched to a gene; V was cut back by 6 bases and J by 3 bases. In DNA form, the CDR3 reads TGTGCCAGCAGCTCCGGGACAGGGTTCTACGAGCAGTACTTC. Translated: CASSSGTGFYEQYF.

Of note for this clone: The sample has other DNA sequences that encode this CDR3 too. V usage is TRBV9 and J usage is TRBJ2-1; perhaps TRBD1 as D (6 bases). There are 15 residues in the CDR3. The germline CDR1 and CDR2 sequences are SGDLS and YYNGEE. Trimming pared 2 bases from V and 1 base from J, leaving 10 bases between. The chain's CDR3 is CASSVGAASYNEQFF. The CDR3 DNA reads TGTGCCAGCAGCGTGGGGGCCGCTTCCTACAATGAGCAGTTCTTC.

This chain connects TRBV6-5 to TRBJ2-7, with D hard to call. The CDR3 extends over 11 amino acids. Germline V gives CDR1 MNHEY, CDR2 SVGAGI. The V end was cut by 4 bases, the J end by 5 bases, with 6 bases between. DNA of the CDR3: TGTGCCAGCAGTTGGGGTGACGAGCAGTACTTC. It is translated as CASSWGDEQYF.

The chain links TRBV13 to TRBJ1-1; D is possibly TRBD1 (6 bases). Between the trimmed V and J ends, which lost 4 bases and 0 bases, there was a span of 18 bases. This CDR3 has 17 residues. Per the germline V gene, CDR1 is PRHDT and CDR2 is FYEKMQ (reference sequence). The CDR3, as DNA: TGTGCCAGCAGCTCCTCGACAGGACCAATGATGAACACTGAAGCTTTCTTT. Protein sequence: CASSSSTGPMMNTEAFF.

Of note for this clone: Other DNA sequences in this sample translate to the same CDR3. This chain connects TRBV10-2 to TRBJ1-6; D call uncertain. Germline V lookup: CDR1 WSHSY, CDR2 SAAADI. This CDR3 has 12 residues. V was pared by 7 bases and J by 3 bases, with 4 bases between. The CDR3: CASTSYNSPLHF. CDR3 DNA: TGCGCCAGCACTAGCTATAATTCACCCCTCCACTTT.

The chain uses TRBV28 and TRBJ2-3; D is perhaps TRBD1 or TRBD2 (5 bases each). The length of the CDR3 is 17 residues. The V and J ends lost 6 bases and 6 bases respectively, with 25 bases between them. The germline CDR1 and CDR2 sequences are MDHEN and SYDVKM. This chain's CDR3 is CASSYARENRDADTQYF. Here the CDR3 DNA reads TGTGCCAGCAGCTACGCTAGGGAGAACCGGGACGCGGATACGCAGTATTTT. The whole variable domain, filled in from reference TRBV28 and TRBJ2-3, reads DVKVTQSSRYLVKRTGEKVFLECVQDMDHENMFWYRQDPGLGLRLIYFSYDVKMKEKGDIPEGYSVSREKKERFSLILESASTNQTSMYLCASSYARENRDADTQYFGPGTRLTVL.

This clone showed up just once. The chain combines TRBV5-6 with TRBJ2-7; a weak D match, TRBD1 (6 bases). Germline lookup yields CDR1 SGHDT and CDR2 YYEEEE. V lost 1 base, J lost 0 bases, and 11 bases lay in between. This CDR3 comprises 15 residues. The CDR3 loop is CASSLSGASSYEQYF. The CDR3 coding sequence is TGTGCCAGCAGCTTGTCAGGGGCCAGCTCCTACGAGCAGTACTTC.

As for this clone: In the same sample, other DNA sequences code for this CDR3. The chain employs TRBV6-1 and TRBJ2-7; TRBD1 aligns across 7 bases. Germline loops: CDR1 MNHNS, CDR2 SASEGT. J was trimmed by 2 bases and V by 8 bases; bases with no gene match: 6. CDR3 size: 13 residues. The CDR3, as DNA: TGTGCCAGCCGGTACAGGGGCCCCTACGAGCAGTACTTC. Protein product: CASRYRGPYEQYF.

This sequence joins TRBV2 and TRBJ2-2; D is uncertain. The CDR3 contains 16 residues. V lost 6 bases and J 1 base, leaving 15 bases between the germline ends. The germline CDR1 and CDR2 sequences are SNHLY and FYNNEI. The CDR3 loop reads CASSLRSLENTGELFF. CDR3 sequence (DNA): TGTGCCAGCAGCCTAAGGTCCCTCGAGAACACCGGGGAGCTGTTTTTT. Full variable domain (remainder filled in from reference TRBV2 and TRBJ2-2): EPEVTQTPSHQVTQMGQEVILRCVPISNHLYFYWYRQILGQKVEFLVSFYNNEISEKSEIFDDQFSVERPDGSNFTLKIRSTKLEDSAMYFCASSLRSLENTGELFFGEGSRLTVL.

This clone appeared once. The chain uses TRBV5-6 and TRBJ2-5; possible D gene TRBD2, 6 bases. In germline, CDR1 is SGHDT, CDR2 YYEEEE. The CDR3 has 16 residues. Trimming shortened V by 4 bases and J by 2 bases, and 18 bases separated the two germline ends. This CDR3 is CASSRRGTGEQETQYF. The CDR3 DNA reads TGTGCCAGCAGCCGCCGGGGGACGGGGGAGCAAGAGACCCAGTACTTC.

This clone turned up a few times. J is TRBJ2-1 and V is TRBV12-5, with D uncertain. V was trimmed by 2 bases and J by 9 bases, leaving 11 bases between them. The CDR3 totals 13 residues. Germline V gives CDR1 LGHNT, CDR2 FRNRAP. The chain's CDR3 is CASGLPPWGEQFF. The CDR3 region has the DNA TGTGCTAGTGGTTTGCCTCCTTGGGGTGAGCAGTTCTTC.

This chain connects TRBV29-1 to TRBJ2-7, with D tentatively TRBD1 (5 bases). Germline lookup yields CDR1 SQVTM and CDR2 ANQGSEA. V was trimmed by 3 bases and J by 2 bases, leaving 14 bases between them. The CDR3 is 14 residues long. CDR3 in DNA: TGCAGCGTTGAGACTTCAGGGCTTCCCTACGAGCAGTACTTC. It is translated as CSVETSGLPYEQYF.

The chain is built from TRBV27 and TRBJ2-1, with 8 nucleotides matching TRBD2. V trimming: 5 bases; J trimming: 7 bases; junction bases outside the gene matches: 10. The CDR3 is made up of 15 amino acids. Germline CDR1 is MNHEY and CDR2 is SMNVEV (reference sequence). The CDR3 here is CASSPAGGGSNEQFF. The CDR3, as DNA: TGTGCCAGCAGTCCGGCGGGAGGAGGTAGTAATGAGCAGTTCTTC.

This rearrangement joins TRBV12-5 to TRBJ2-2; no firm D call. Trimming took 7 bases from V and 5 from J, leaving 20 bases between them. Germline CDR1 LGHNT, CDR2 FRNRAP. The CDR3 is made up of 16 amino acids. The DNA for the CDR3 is TGTGCTAGTGCCGATACCCGGACGGTCCGGACCGGGGAGCTGTTTTTT. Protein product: CASADTRTVRTGELFF.

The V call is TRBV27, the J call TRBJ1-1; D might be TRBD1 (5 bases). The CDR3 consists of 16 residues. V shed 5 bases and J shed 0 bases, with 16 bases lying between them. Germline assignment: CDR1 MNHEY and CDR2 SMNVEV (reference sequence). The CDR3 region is CASSQFPRDLNTEAFF. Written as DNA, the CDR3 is TGTGCCAGCAGTCAATTTCCAAGGGACTTGAACACTGAAGCTTTCTTT.

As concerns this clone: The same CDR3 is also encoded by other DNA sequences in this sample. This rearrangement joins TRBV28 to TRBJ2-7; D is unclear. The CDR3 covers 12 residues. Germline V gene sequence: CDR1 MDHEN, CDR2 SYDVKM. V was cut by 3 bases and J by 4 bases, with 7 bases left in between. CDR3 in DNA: TGTGCCAGCAGTTTGGTAGGGTACGAGCAGTACTTC. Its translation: CASSLVGYEQYF.

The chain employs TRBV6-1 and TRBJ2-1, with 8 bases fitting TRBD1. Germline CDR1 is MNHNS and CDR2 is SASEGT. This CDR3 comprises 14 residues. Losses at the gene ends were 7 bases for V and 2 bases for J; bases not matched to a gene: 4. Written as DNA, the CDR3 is TGTGCCAGCACAGTCAGGGGGCCCTACAATGAGCAGTTCTTC. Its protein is CASTVRGPYNEQFF.

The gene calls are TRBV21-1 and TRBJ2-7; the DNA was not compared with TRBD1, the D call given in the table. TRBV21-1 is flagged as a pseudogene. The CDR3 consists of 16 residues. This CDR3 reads CASSKRWDSFFYEQYF. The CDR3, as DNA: TGTGCCAGCAGCAAAAGGTGGGACAGTTTCTTTTACGAGCAGTACTTC.

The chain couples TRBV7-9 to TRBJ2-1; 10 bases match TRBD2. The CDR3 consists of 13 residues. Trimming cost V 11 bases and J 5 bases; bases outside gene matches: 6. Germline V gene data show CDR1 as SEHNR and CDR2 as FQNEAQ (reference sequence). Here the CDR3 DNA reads TGTGCCGGTAAGCGGGAGGGCCACAATGAGCAGTTCTTC. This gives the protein CAGKREGHNEQFF.

CDR3 DNA: TGCGCCAGCAGTGAGTCACAGGGCCTCTACGAGCAGTACTTC. It codes for CASSESQGLYEQYF. The chain recombines TRBV10-1 with TRBJ2-7, with TRBD1 as a possible D gene (6 bases). The CDR3 contains 14 residues. The germline gives CDR1 WNHNN, CDR2 SYGVQD (reference sequence). V dropped 0 bases and J dropped 3 bases, with 9 bases sitting between them.

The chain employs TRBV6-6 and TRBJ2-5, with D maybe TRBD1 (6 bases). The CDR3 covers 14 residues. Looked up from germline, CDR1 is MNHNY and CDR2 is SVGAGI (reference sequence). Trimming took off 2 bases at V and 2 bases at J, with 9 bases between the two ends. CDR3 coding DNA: TGTGCCAGCAGTTACGAGGGACATCAAGAGACCCAGTACTTC. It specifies CASSYEGHQETQYF.

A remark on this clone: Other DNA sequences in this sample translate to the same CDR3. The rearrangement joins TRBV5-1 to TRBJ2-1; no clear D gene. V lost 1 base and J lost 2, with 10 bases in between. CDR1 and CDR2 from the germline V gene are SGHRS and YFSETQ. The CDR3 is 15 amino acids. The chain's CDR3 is CASSLSAGPYNEQFF. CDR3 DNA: TGCGCCAGCAGCTTGAGCGCAGGACCCTACAATGAGCAGTTCTTC.

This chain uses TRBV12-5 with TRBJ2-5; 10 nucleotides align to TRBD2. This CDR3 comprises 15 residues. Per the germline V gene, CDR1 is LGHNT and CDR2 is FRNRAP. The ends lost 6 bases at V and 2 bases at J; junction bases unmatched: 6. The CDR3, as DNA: TGTGCTAGTGGACCCGGACTAGCGGAACAAGAGACCCAGTACTTC. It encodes CASGPGLAEQETQYF.

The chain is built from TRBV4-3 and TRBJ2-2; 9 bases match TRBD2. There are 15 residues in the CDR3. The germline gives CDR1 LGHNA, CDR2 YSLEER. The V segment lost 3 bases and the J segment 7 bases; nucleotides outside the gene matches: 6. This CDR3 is CASSQVAGVVGELFF. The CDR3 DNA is TGCGCCAGCAGCCAGGTAGCGGGAGTGGTCGGGGAGCTGTTTTTT.

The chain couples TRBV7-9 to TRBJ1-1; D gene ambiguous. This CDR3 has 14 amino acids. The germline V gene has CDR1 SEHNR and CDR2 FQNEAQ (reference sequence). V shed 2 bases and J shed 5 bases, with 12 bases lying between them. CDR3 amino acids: CASSLRSDRTEAFF. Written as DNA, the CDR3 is TGTGCCAGCAGCTTAAGAAGTGATAGGACTGAAGCTTTCTTT.

The CDR3 here is CASSLLADSYNEQFF. The CDR3, as DNA: TGCGCCAGCAGCCTACTAGCGGATAGCTACAATGAGCAGTTCTTC. The V call is TRBV4-3, the J call TRBJ2-1, with 8 nucleotides matching TRBD2. The CDR3 covers 15 residues. The ends lost 4 bases at V and 3 bases at J; junction bases unmatched: 5. Germline V gene lookup returns CDR1 LGHNA and CDR2 YSLEER.

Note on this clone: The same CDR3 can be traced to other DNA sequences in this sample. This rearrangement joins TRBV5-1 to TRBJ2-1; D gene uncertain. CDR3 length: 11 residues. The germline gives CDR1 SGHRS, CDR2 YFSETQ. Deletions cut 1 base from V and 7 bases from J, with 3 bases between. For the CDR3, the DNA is TGCGCCAGCAGCTTGATAAATGAGCAGTTCTTC. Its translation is CASSLINEQFF.

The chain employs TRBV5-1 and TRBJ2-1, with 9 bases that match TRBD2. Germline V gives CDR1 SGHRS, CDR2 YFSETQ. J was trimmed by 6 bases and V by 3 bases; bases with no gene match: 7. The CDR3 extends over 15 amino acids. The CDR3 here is CASSSMTSGRNEQFF. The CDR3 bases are TGCGCCAGCAGCTCCATGACTAGCGGTCGCAATGAGCAGTTCTTC.